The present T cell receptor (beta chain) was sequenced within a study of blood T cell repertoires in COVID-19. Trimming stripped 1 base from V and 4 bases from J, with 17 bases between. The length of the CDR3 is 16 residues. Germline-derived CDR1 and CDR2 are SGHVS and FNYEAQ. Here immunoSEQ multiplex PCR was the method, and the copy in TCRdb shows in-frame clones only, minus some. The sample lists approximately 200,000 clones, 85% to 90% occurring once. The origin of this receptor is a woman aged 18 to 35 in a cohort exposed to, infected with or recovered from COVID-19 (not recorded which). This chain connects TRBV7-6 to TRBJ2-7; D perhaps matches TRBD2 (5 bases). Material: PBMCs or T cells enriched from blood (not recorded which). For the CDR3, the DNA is TGTGCCAGCAGCTTAGAAAGCGGAGGCCCGGGGTACGAGCAGTACTTC. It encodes CASSLESGGPGYEQYF.